Presented here are 5 T cell receptor beta chains from one specimen sequenced in a study of T cells after yellow fever vaccination (dated by TCRdb to the late 2010s). Libraries were made using 5' RACE. Sequencing instrument: Illumina NovaSeq 6000. TCRdb reworked the public reads: Q25 trimming with fastp, MiXCR clone assembly, productive beta chains retained. CDR3 protein sequences are deduplicated, and each keeps its most common genes and DNA. For this sample there are 95,000 to 150,000 distinct CDR3 sequences; about 15% appear just once. The ten most abundant clones make up around 46% of the sample. The treatment or condition label of this sample denotes: live attenuated yellow fever vaccine strain. The specimen comprised CD8+ T cells sorted from PBMCs, sampled 5 days after the yellow fever booster vaccination. The source is a man between 18 and 35 years old who received the YFV17D yellow fever vaccine.

The chain recombines TRBV4-1 with TRBJ2-2; no clear D. With 3 bases removed from V and 6 bases from J, the gap between germline ends came to 8 bases. The V gene's germline CDR1 is MGHRA and CDR2 YSYEKL. The length of the CDR3 is 13 residues. The CDR3 loop reads CASSHRGAGELFF. In DNA form, the CDR3 reads TGCGCCAGCAGCCATCGAGGAGCCGGGGAGCTGTTTTTT.

A few counts support this clonotype. The chain joins TRBV15 to TRBJ2-4; D unresolved. Germline-derived CDR1 and CDR2 are LNHNV and YYDKDF (reference sequence). V dropped 7 bases and J dropped 1 base, with 8 bases sitting between them. There are 13 residues in the CDR3. CDR3 residues: CATKGMAKNIQYF. CDR3 in DNA: TGTGCCACCAAGGGTATGGCCAAAAACATTCAGTACTTC.

The rearrangement joins TRBV12-3 or TRBV12-4 to TRBJ2-3, with D possibly matching TRBD1 (6 bases). V was cut by 3 bases and J by 4 bases, with 14 bases left in between. This CDR3 spans 15 amino acids. This chain's CDR3 is CASSFERGFADTQYF. The CDR3 nucleotides are TGTGCCAGCAGTTTCGAAAGGGGGTTTGCAGATACGCAGTATTTT.

This clonotype was seen only a few times. V is TRBV29-1 and J is TRBJ1-1; 10 bases are shared with TRBD1. The CDR3 extends over 13 amino acids. The V segment lost 6 bases and the J segment 7 bases; nucleotides outside the gene matches: 8. Germline assignment: CDR1 SQVTM and CDR2 ANQGSEA. The CDR3 here is CSVLTGGRFEAFF. For the CDR3, the DNA is TGCAGCGTCCTGACAGGGGGCAGGTTTGAAGCTTTCTTT. Supplemented by reference TRBV29-1 and TRBJ1-1, the full variable domain reads SAVISQKPSRDICQRGTSLTIQCQVDSQVTMMFWYRQQPGQSLTLIATANQGSEATYESGFVIDKFPISRPNLTFSTLTVSNMSPEDSSIYLCSVLTGGRFEAFFGQGTRLTVV.

The chain links TRBV7-2 to TRBJ2-5; D not resolved. Trimming removed 2 bases from V and 4 bases from J, with 8 bases in between. Germline V CDR1 and CDR2: SGHTA, FQGNSA. The CDR3 is 13 amino acids. CDR3 residues: CASSLWGGETQYF. CDR3 nucleotides: TGTGCCAGCAGCTTATGGGGTGGAGAGACCCAGTACTTC.